Following are 27 T cell receptor beta chains from one sample sequenced in a study of blood T cell repertoires in COVID-19. TCRdb keeps only in-frame clones here, not all; method: immunoSEQ multiplex PCR. The data hold about 50,000 clones, with approximately 84% observed a single time. Sequenced sample: peripheral blood. These receptor sequences come from a man aged 65 to 85 with active COVID-19.

The chain joins TRBV7-2 to TRBJ1-5; D is unresolved. CDR3 length equals 15 residues. CDR1 SGHTA and CDR2 FQGNSA come from the germline V gene. Trimming shortened V by 3 bases and J by 5 bases, and 14 bases separated the two germline ends. The CDR3 bases are TGTGCCAGCAGCTTTTGGGGAGGTCGGGATCAGCCCCAGCATTTT. This codes for CASSFWGGRDQPQHF.

V is TRBV5-4 and J is TRBJ2-3; D unclear. This CDR3 spans 12 amino acids. V shed 1 base and J shed 7 bases, with 7 bases lying between them. CDR1 and CDR2 from the germline V gene are SGHNT and YYREEE (reference sequence). CDR3 in amino acids: CASSLSQNTQYF. The CDR3 bases are TGTGCCAGCAGCTTGTCACAAAATACGCAGTATTTT.

The chain links TRBV7-3 to TRBJ2-1; 9 positions match TRBD2. This CDR3 region has 13 residues. Germline CDR1 reads SGHTA; CDR2 reads FQGTGA. The V and J ends lost 5 bases and 8 bases, in that order; junction bases with no gene match: 4. The CDR3: CASSVREGYEQFF. The CDR3 DNA reads TGTGCCAGCAGCGTGCGGGAGGGCTATGAGCAGTTCTTC.

This clone occurred once. This rearrangement joins TRBV5-5 to TRBJ2-4; 9 bases are a match to TRBD1. After removal of 5 bases from V and 5 bases from J, the junction contained 8 bases not matched to a gene. CDR1 and CDR2 from the germline V gene are SGHKS and YYEKEE (reference sequence). The CDR3 is made up of 15 amino acids. The CDR3 is CASSPRGQGENIQYF. CDR3 DNA sequence: TGTGCCAGCAGTCCCAGGGGACAGGGTGAAAACATTCAGTACTTC.

This chain joins TRBV5-6 and TRBJ2-7; 7 bases are a match to TRBD1. The CDR3 totals 15 residues. Germline V gene sequence: CDR1 SGHDT, CDR2 YYEEEE. The V gene end was trimmed by 5 bases and the J gene end by 4 bases; junction bases not matched to a gene: 12. CDR3 region: CASSLTDRPEYEQYF. In nucleotides, the CDR3 is TGTGCCAGCAGTCTGACGGACAGGCCAGAGTACGAGCAGTACTTC.

This clone showed up just once. V usage is TRBV6-5 and J usage is TRBJ1-3; 9 nucleotides agree with TRBD1. Germline V gene lookup returns CDR1 MNHEY and CDR2 SVGAGI. The length of the CDR3 is 15 residues. With 6 bases clipped from V and 3 bases from J, the junction kept 6 bases outside the gene matches. CDR3 in DNA: TGTGCCAGCAGCCGACAGGGGGTGTTTGGAAACACCATATATTTT. It yields the protein CASSRQGVFGNTIYF.

The rearrangement joins TRBV5-1 to TRBJ2-3, with D maybe TRBD2 (5 bases). The germline CDR1 and CDR2 sequences are SGHRS and YFSETQ. Trimming stripped 2 bases from V and 10 bases from J, with 20 bases between. The CDR3 extends over 15 amino acids. CDR3 nucleotides: TGCGCCAGCAGCTTTGGATCCCTCCTTAGCGAACCGCAGTATTTT. This encodes CASSFGSLLSEPQYF.

This chain joins TRBV28 and TRBJ1-5; maybe TRBD1 (6 bases). This CDR3 spans 16 amino acids. The ends were cut back, 4 bases at V and 4 bases at J, with 17 bases in the middle. The V gene's germline CDR1 is MDHEN and CDR2 SYDVKM. This chain's CDR3 is CASSSNLSGENQPQHF. In DNA, the CDR3 is TGTGCCAGCAGTTCTAACCTCTCAGGGGAAAATCAGCCCCAGCATTTT.

V usage is TRBV7-2 and J usage is TRBJ2-7; 9 bases match TRBD1. The CDR3 totals 17 residues. Germline V gene data show CDR1 as SGHTA and CDR2 as FQGNSA. V trimming: 5 bases; J trimming: 4 bases; junction bases outside the gene matches: 15. CDR3 DNA sequence: TGTGCCAGCAGCCCAGCGGCCCTGGGACAGGGTGGGTACGAGCAGTACTTC. This codes for CASSPAALGQGGYEQYF.

This clone turned up a few times. This chain links TRBV28 with TRBJ1-5, with D uncertain. Trimming pared 7 bases from V and 6 bases from J, leaving 10 bases between. Germline loops: CDR1 MDHEN, CDR2 SYDVKM. CDR3 size: 12 residues. CDR3 in amino acids: CASTRSGQPQHF. The CDR3 coding sequence is TGTGCCAGCACCCGGTCGGGTCAGCCCCAGCATTTT.

This sequence joins TRBV6-5 and TRBJ1-3; the D is unclear. CDR1 and CDR2 (germline): MNHEY, SVGAGI. The CDR3 sequence is 15 residues long. Deletions cut 2 bases from V and 0 bases from J, with 8 bases between. The CDR3 is CASSYAVNSGNTIYF. The CDR3 DNA is TGTGCCAGCAGTTACGCAGTAAACTCTGGAAACACCATATATTTT.

The genes are TRBV7-2 and TRBJ2-3; a possible D gene is TRBD2 (6 bases). The CDR3 sequence is 17 residues long. Trimming took 0 bases from V and 0 from J, leaving 13 bases between them. Germline V gives CDR1 SGHTA, CDR2 FQGNSA. The chain's CDR3 is CASSLARDWTSTDTQYF. The DNA for the CDR3 is TGTGCCAGCAGCTTAGCCCGGGACTGGACTAGCACAGATACGCAGTATTTT.

This rearrangement joins TRBV7-3 to TRBJ2-1; tentative D call: TRBD2 (7 bases). Trimming took 5 bases from V and 10 from J, leaving 15 bases between them. The CDR3 covers 13 residues. Looked up from germline, CDR1 is SGHTA and CDR2 is FQGTGA. CDR3 sequence: CASSRPGGGEQFF. In DNA, the CDR3 is TGTGCCAGCAGCCGACCGGGGGGCGGCGAGCAGTTCTTC.

V is TRBV18 and J is TRBJ1-4; 7 positions agree with TRBD1. Germline V gene lookup returns CDR1 KGHSH and CDR2 LQKENI. The CDR3 is 17 residues long. The J segment lost 0 bases and the V segment lost 2 bases, leaving 6 bases of the junction unmatched. The CDR3 spells CASSPEAGGTTNEKLFF. The CDR3 nucleotides read TGTGCCAGCTCACCAGAGGCAGGGGGGACAACTAATGAAAAACTGTTTTTT.

The chain links TRBV28 to TRBJ2-5, with TRBD1 identical over 9 bases. Germline-derived CDR1 and CDR2 are MDHEN and SYDVKM. J was trimmed by 3 bases and V by 5 bases; bases with no gene match: 7. The CDR3 has 15 residues. CDR3 in amino acids: CASSPTGGLEETQYF. CDR3 bases: TGTGCCAGCAGTCCAACAGGGGGCTTAGAAGAGACCCAGTACTTC.

This sequence joins TRBV7-3 and TRBJ2-7; D is unresolved. Trimming shortened V by 11 bases and J by 7 bases, and 12 bases separated the two germline ends. The CDR3 is 10 amino acids. The germline gives CDR1 SGHTA, CDR2 FQGTGA. The CDR3 protein is CAGPPQEQYF. The DNA for the CDR3 is TGTGCCGGCCCCCCCCAAGAGCAGTACTTC.

This chain joins TRBV7-9 and TRBJ1-1; D not certain. The germline gives CDR1 SEHNR, CDR2 FQNEAQ (reference sequence). The CDR3 contains 13 residues. Trimming took 1 base from V and 11 from J, leaving 14 bases between them. CDR3 sequence (DNA): TGTGCCAGCAGCTTAGTCGGCGGAGATAGGGCTTTCTTT. It translates to CASSLVGGDRAFF.

This chain connects TRBV5-6 to TRBJ1-6; tentative D call: TRBD1 (5 bases). The CDR3 contains 16 residues. Per the germline V gene, CDR1 is SGHDT and CDR2 is YYEEEE. V was cut by 2 bases and J by 10 bases, with 19 bases left in between. The CDR3 sequence: CASSFDGGYIGSPLHF. The CDR3 DNA reads as TGTGCCAGCAGCTTTGACGGGGGGTACATCGGATCACCCCTCCACTTT.

This clone was found once. The chain combines TRBV7-8 with TRBJ2-3; D is perhaps TRBD2 (5 bases). The V gene's germline CDR1 is SGHVS and CDR2 FQNEAQ. V lost 6 bases, J lost 5 bases, and 21 bases lay in between. This CDR3 spans 16 amino acids. The CDR3, as DNA: TGTGCCAGCAGGCAAGCCCGGGCATCGAGGGTAGATACGCAGTATTTT. Translation: CASRQARASRVDTQYF. Supplemented by reference TRBV7-8 and TRBJ2-3, the full variable domain reads GAGVSQSPRYKVAKRGQDVALRCDPISGHVSLFWYQQALGQGPEFLTYFQNEAQLDKSGLPSDRFFAERPEGSVSTLKIQRTQQEDSAVYLCASRQARASRVDTQYFGPGTRLTVL.

This clone was observed a single time. Other DNA sequences in this sample translate to the same CDR3. V and J are TRBV28 and TRBJ1-1, with 8 bases matching TRBD1. The junction had 4 bases not matched to a gene; V was cut back by 6 bases and J by 4 bases. CDR3 length: 13 residues. CDR1 MDHEN and CDR2 SYDVKM come from the germline V gene. CDR3 amino acids: CASRTTGGTEAFF. Here the CDR3 DNA reads TGTGCCAGCAGAACAACAGGGGGCACTGAAGCTTTCTTT.

The rearrangement links TRBV29-1 to TRBJ1-1; D unclear. The CDR3 runs to 11 residues. Trimming removed 7 bases from V and 1 base from J, with 7 bases in between. Germline V gene lookup returns CDR1 SQVTM and CDR2 ANQGSEA. The CDR3, as DNA: TGCAGCGGCGCAGGGAACACTGAAGCTTTCTTT. Protein sequence: CSGAGNTEAFF.

The chain combines TRBV25-1 with TRBJ2-5; possibly TRBD2 for D (7 bases). Trimming left V 8 bases short and J 5 bases short, with 24 bases between. Germline V gene lookup returns CDR1 MGHDK and CDR2 SYGVNS. The CDR3 length is 16 residues. For the CDR3, the DNA is TGTGCCAGCGAAAAGGGGGGCGGGGGAGTTGAGGAGACCCAGTACTTC. Translated, it gives CASEKGGGGVEETQYF.

This clone was observed a handful of times. The chain joins TRBV5-6 to TRBJ2-5; 7 bases match TRBD1. The length of the CDR3 is 15 residues. V gave up 2 bases and J gave up 2 bases; unmatched junction bases: 6. The V gene's germline CDR1 is SGHDT and CDR2 YYEEEE. CDR3 sequence (DNA): TGTGCCAGCAGCTTTCGGACAGGATATCAAGAGACCCAGTACTTC. Protein sequence: CASSFRTGYQETQYF.

The chain recombines TRBV7-3 with TRBJ2-3; TRBD2 agrees at 13 bases. The CDR3 spans 15 residues. From germline, CDR1 is SGHTA and CDR2 FQGTGA. V was pared by 5 bases and J by 6 bases, with 5 bases of the junction left unmatched. The CDR3, as DNA: TGTGCCAGCAGCCGGACTAGCGGGAGTGGTGATACGCAGTATTTT. Amino acid sequence: CASSRTSGSGDTQYF. The full variable domain, rest sourced from reference TRBV7-3 and TRBJ2-3, is GAGVSQTPSNKVTEKGKYVELRCDPISGHTALYWYRQSLGQGPEFLIYFQGTGAADDSGLPNDRFFAVRPEGSVSTLKIQRTERGDSAVYLCASSRTSGSGDTQYFGPGTRLTVL.

The J gene is TRBJ2-2, the V gene TRBV11-2, with 13 bases fitting TRBD2. The CDR3 consists of 16 residues. Per the germline V gene, CDR1 is SGHAT and CDR2 is FQNNGV. J lost 6 bases, V lost 5 bases, and 6 bases had no gene match. CDR3 region: CASSTRTSGSAGELFF. CDR3 DNA: TGTGCCAGCAGCACCCGGACTAGCGGGAGCGCCGGGGAGCTGTTTTTT.

The CDR3: CASSLPGGDYGYTF. CDR3 nucleotides: TGTGCCAGCAGCCTCCCTGGAGGGGACTATGGCTACACCTTC. The chain combines TRBV2 with TRBJ1-2, with a tentative D call TRBD1 (5 bases). The germline CDR1 and CDR2 sequences are SNHLY and FYNNEI. V was pared by 6 bases and J by 3 bases, with 14 bases between. The CDR3 is 14 amino acids.

The CDR3 reads CASSSPEAGTEAFF. The CDR3 nucleotides read TGTGCCAGCAGCTCCCCGGAGGCGGGCACTGAAGCTTTCTTT. V is TRBV7-8 and J is TRBJ1-1, with no clear D. The V end was cut by 4 bases, the J end by 4 bases, with 13 bases between. This CDR3 spans 14 amino acids. CDR1 SGHVS and CDR2 FQNEAQ come from the germline V gene.